The rows below give T cell receptor beta chains drawn from one sample of a study of regulatory T cells in long-lasting Graves disease. One entry per CDR3 protein, called by TCRdb with MiXCR from the multiplex PCR reads. This table has hundreds of thousands of distinct CDR3 sequences, about 13% appearing once. A further study also used this sample, focusing on T cells in Graves' hyperthyroidism and ophthalmopathy.

The sample in question was peripheral blood mononuclear cells (PBMCs), obtained at new diagnosis, from a patient treated with antithyroid drugs. The receptors derive from a man aged 30 to 39 with Graves disease. Both conserved end residues are part of each CDR3. Each record gives: clone size, J gene, D gene, V gene, CDR3 protein, CDR3 DNA. D genes are given only for firm matches. The size entry is marked missing in some rows and otherwise reads once, few, many or a size class.

>many|TRBJ1-5|NA|TRBV28
CASSSNLNQPQHF
TGTGCCAGCAGTTCGAATCTCAATCAGCCCCAGCATTTT
>many|TRBJ2-1|NA|TRBV2
CASSSRTGPNEQFF
TGTGCCAGCAGCTCTCGAACAGGGCCCAATGAGCAGTTCTTC
>NA|TRBJ2-3|NA|TRBV2
CASSLSSDTDTQYF
TGTGCCAGCAGCTTAAGTAGCGACACAGATACGCAGTATTTT
>NA|TRBJ2-6|NA|TRBV7-6
CASSSLDGRFSGANVLTF
TGTGCCAGCAGCTCTCTGGACGGGAGATTCTCTGGGGCCAACGTCCTGACTTTC
>many|TRBJ2-1|NA|TRBV6-2/TRBV6-3
CASSYLELASYNEQFF
TGTGCCAGCAGTTATCTGGAACTTGCCTCCTACAATGAGCAGTTCTTC
>many|TRBJ2-4|NA|TRBV12-3/TRBV12-4
CASSPLGSMQNIQYF
TGTGCCAGCAGTCCCCTGGGGAGTATGCAAAACATTCAGTACTTC
>many|TRBJ2-1|NA|TRBV12-3/TRBV12-4
CAAMVGGENEQFF
TGTGCCGCTATGGTAGGGGGGGAGAATGAGCAGTTCTTC
>few|TRBJ2-5|TRBD2|TRBV18
CASSHPSGRAEETQYF
TGTGCCAGCTCACACCCTAGCGGGAGGGCCGAAGAGACCCAGTACTTC
>NA|TRBJ2-3|TRBD2|TRBV15
CATSRDAAPLAGHTDTQYF
TGTGCCACCAGCAGAGATGCGGCCCCACTAGCGGGTCACACAGATACGCAGTATTTT
>many|TRBJ2-1|NA|TRBV12-3/TRBV12-4
CASMEGGEQFF
TGTGCCAGCATGGAGGGAGGTGAGCAGTTCTTC
>NA|TRBJ2-3|NA|TRBV6-2/TRBV6-3
CASSYSGRYTDTQYF
TGTGCCAGCAGTTACTCAGGACGGTACACAGATACGCAGTATTTT
>many|TRBJ2-1|TRBD2|TRBV2
CASSAGLAGLSSYNEQFF
TGTGCCAGCAGTGCGGGACTAGCGGGACTAAGCTCCTACAATGAGCAGTTCTTC
>NA|TRBJ2-5|NA|TRBV20-1
CSPGPWGQETQYF
TGCAGCCCAGGGCCCTGGGGACAAGAGACCCAGTACTTC
>once|TRBJ2-4|NA|TRBV7-9
CASISVRSLAKNIQYF
TGTGCCAGCATATCAGTGAGGTCCCTAGCCAAAAACATTCAGTACTTC
>NA|TRBJ2-3|NA|TRBV7-2
CASSWGTTTDTQCF
TGTGCCAGCAGCTGGGGGACAACCACAGATACGCAGTGTTTT
>many|TRBJ1-2|NA|TRBV12-3/TRBV12-4
CASSLGWGGYTF
TGTGCCAGCAGTTTGGGGTGGGGTGGCTACACCTTC
>few|TRBJ2-1|NA|TRBV10-2
CASRSMGYNEQFF
TGCGCCAGCAGATCTATGGGGTACAATGAGCAGTTCTTC
>NA|TRBJ2-7|NA|TRBV20-1
CSANLGAYEQYF
TGCAGTGCTAACCTGGGGGCCTACGAGCAGTACTTC
>many|TRBJ2-3|TRBD1|TRBV2
CASSAGTGASSSSTDTQYF
TGTGCCAGCAGTGCCGGGACAGGGGCTTCCTCTTCTAGCACAGATACGCAGTATTTT
>many|TRBJ2-2|TRBD1|TRBV6-1
CASRLDRDTGELFF
TGTGCCAGCAGACTAGACAGGGACACCGGGGAGCTGTTTTTT
>many|TRBJ2-3|NA|TRBV10-2
CASSDPGLDTQYF
TGCGCCAGCAGTGACCCGGGTTTAGATACGCAGTATTTT
>NA|TRBJ2-3|TRBD2|TRBV5-1
CASSWGLAGTPTDTQYF
TGCGCCAGCAGCTGGGGACTAGCGGGAACCCCCACAGATACGCAGTATTTT
>NA|TRBJ2-1|NA|TRBV9
CASSPIGALQFF
TGTGCCAGCAGCCCCATCGGGGCGTTGCAGTTCTTC
>many|TRBJ1-1|NA|TRBV9
CASSVAQAVPPEAFF
TGTGCCAGCAGCGTAGCCCAGGCGGTTCCACCAGAAGCTTTCTTT
>many|TRBJ2-5|NA|TRBV12-5
CASGPPGRQETQYF
TGTGCTAGTGGTCCCCCGGGACGGCAAGAGACCCAGTACTTC
>many|TRBJ2-3|TRBD2|TRBV6-1
CASSHASGPDTQYF
TGTGCCAGCAGTCACGCTAGCGGACCAGATACGCAGTATTTT
>many|TRBJ2-7|TRBD1|TRBV7-3
CASSLFGGGQGDEQYF
TGTGCCAGCAGCTTATTTGGGGGCGGACAGGGGGACGAGCAGTACTTC
>NA|TRBJ2-7|NA|TRBV19
CASSPRAGADEQYF
TGTGCCAGTAGTCCCCGAGCAGGAGCGGACGAGCAGTACTTC
>many|TRBJ2-3|NA|TRBV20-1
CSETQAGSTDTQYF
TGCAGCGAGACCCAGGCCGGTTCCACAGATACGCAGTATTTT
>few|TRBJ1-2|NA|TRBV20-1
CSASGQQGF
TGCAGTGCTTCCGGACAGCAAGGCTTC
>many|TRBJ2-7|TRBD2|TRBV5-4
CASSFRLGGRDYEQYF
TGTGCCAGCAGCTTCCGACTAGGCGGGAGGGACTACGAGCAGTACTTC
>few|TRBJ1-2|TRBD1|TRBV27
CASSLPGQGYMKGYTF
TGTGCCAGCAGCTTACCGGGACAGGGGTATATGAAGGGCTACACCTTC
>few|TRBJ2-3|TRBD2|TRBV9
CASSVVPYLAGATDTQYF
TGTGCCAGCAGCGTAGTTCCCTACTTAGCGGGAGCCACAGATACGCAGTATTTT
>many|TRBJ1-1|NA|TRBV20-1
CSASRGGDPTEAFF
TGCAGTGCTAGCCGGGGGGGGGATCCCACTGAAGCTTTCTTT
>NA|TRBJ2-7|NA|TRBV30
CAWSNAGEQYF
TGTGCCTGGAGCAACGCTGGCGAGCAGTACTTC
>many|TRBJ2-2|NA|TRBV7-9
CASRLMTEANTGELFF
TGTGCCAGCAGATTGATGACGGAAGCGAACACCGGGGAGCTGTTTTTT
>NA|TRBJ2-7|NA|TRBV12-3/TRBV12-4
CASSLAHLYEQYF
TGTGCCAGCAGTTTAGCGCACTTGTACGAGCAGTACTTC
>few|TRBJ1-5|NA|TRBV7-8
CASSLRLREYSNQPQHF
TGTGCCAGCAGCCTTCGTTTAAGGGAATATAGCAATCAGCCCCAGCATTTT
>many|TRBJ2-3|NA|TRBV12-3/TRBV12-4
CASRLKSTDTQYF
TGTGCCAGCAGACTCAAAAGCACAGATACGCAGTATTTT
>many|TRBJ1-1|NA|TRBV5-1
CASSSIGSNTEAFF
TGCGCCAGCAGCAGCATTGGTTCGAACACTGAAGCTTTCTTT